This T cell receptor beta chain was profiled in a study of blood T cell repertoires in COVID-19. Overall study: PBMCs, B-cell-depleted T cells, or T cells provided the cDNA or gDNA that made up the material.

The CDR3 covers 16 residues. The germline V gene encodes CDR1 SGHTA and CDR2 FQGNSA. The V end was cut by 5 bases, the J end by 4 bases, with 20 bases between. Under the authors' procedure: From reference gene primer amplification, estimates of nucleated cell counts were derived. Produced via immunoSEQ multiplex PCR; TCRdb's table is partial and in-frame only. V, J and clone size were drawn from that table, and D and trimming were deduced from the DNA. The repertoire includes approximately 37,000 clones, 75% to 90% of them detected once, and roughly 21% sits in the top ten. The specimen sequenced was peripheral blood. The chain combines TRBV7-2 with TRBJ2-5, with a possible D match to TRBD2 (6 bases). This receptor was obtained from a man aged 45-65 years with active COVID-19. CDR3 bases: TGTGCCAGCAGCCCCCCCCAGCGGGTCCTTTTAGAGACCCAGTACTTC. It translates to CASSPPQRVLLETQYF.